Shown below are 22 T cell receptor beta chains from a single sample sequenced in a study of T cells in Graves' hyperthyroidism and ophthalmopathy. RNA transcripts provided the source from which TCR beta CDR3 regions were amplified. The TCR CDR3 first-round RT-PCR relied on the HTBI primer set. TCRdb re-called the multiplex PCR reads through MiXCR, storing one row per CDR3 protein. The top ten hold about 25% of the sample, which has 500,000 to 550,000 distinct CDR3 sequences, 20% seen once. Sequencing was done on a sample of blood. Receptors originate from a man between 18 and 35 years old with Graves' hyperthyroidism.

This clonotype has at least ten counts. The CDR3 here is CASSLRRGRNTIYF. DNA for the CDR3: TGTGCCAGCAGTTTAAGGAGGGGACGAAACACCATATATTTT. The V gene is TRBV28, the J gene TRBJ1-3; a weak D match, TRBD1 (5 bases). The CDR3 consists of 14 residues. The germline CDR1 and CDR2 sequences are MDHEN and SYDVKM. V gave up 2 bases and J gave up 5 bases, with 10 bases separating them.

CDR3 in DNA: TGCAGTGCTACAAGCAGGGCGGACTATGGCTACACCTTC. This sequence encodes CSATSRADYGYTF. The rearrangement links TRBV20-1 to TRBJ1-2, with D possibly matching TRBD1 (5 bases). The CDR3 totals 13 residues. Germline V lookup: CDR1 DFQATT, CDR2 SNEGSKA (reference sequence). Trimming took off 4 bases at V and 3 bases at J, with 12 bases between the two ends.

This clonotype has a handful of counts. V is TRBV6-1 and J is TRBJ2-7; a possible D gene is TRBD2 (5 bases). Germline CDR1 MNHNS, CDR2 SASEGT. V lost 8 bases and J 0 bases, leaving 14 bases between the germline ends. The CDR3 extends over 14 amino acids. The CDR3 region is CASPRLEDSYEQYF. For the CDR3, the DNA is TGTGCCAGCCCCCGGTTGGAGGACTCCTACGAGCAGTACTTC.

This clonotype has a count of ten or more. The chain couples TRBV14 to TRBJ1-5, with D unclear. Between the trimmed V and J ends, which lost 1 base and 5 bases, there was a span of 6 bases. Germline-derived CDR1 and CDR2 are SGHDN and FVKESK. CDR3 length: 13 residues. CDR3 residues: CASSQAQDQPQHF. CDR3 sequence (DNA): TGTGCCAGCAGCCAAGCTCAAGATCAGCCCCAGCATTTT.

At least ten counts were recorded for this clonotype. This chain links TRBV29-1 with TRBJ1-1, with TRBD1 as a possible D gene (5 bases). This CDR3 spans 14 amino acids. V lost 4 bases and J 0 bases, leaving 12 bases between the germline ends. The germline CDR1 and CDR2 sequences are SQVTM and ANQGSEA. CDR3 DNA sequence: TGCAGCGTTGCAGGGACTCCATTGAACACTGAAGCTTTCTTT. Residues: CSVAGTPLNTEAFF.

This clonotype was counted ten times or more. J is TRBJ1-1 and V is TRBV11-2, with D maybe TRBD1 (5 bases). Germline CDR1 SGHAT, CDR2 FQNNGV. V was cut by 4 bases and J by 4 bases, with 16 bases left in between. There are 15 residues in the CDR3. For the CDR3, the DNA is TGTGCCAGCAGCTCAGTTGGGGGTTTCGGCACTGAAGCTTTCTTT. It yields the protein CASSSVGGFGTEAFF.

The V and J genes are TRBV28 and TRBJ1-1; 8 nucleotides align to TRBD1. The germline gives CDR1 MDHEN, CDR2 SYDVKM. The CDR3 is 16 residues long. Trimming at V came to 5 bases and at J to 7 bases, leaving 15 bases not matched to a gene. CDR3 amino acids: CASSPLPGTGLGEAFF. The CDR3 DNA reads TGTGCCAGCAGTCCCCTTCCCGGGACAGGCCTGGGTGAAGCTTTCTTT.

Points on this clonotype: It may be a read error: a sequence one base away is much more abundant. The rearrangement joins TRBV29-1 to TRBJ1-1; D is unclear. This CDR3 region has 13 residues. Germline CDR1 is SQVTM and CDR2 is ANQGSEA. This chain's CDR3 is CSVGRRMNTEACF. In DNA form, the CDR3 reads TGCAGCGTTGGCAGACGGATGAACACTGAAGCTTGCTTT.

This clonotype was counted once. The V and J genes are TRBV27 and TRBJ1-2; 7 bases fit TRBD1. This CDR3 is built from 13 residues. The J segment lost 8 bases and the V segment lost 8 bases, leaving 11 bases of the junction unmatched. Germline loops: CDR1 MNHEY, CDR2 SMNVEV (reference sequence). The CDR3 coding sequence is TGTGCCAGCGGGTGGCAAGGGGGCGGAGGCTACACCTTC. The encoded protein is CASGWQGGGGYTF.

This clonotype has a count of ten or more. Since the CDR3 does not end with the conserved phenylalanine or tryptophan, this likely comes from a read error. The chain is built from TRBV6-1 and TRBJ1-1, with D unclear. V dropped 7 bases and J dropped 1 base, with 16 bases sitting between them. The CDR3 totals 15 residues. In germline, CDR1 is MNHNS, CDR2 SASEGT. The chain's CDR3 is CASIPRAVQNTEAFS. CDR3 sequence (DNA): TGTGCCAGCATTCCAAGAGCAGTACAGAACACTGAAGCTTTCTCT.

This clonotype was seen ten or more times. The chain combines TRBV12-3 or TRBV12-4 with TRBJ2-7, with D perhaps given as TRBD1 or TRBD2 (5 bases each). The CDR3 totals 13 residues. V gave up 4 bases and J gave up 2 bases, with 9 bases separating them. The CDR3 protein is CASSWDATYEQYF. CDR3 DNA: TGTGCCAGCAGTTGGGACGCCACCTACGAGCAGTACTTC.

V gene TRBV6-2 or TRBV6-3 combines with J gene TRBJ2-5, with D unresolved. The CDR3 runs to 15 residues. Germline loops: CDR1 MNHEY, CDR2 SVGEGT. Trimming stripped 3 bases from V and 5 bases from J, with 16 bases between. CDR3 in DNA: TGTGCCAGCAGTTATGGCAGGCTAGACGGGGAGACCCAGTACTTC. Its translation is CASSYGRLDGETQYF.

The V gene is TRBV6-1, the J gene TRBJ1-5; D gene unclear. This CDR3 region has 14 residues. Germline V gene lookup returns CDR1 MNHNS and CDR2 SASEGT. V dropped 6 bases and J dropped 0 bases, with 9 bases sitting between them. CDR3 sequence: CASRALTSNQPQHF. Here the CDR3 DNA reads TGTGCCAGCAGAGCCCTAACTAGCAATCAGCCCCAGCATTTT.

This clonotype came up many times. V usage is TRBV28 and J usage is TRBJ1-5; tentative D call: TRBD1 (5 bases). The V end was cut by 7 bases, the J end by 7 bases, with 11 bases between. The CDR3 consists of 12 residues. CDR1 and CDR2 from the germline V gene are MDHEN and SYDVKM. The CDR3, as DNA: TGTGCCAGCACAGGGATTAGACAGCCCCAGCATTTT. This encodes CASTGIRQPQHF.

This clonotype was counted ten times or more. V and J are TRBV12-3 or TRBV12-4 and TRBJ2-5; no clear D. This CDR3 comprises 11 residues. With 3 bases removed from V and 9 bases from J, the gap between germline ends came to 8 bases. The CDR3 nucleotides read TGTGCCAGCAGTTTGGGCCGGGCCCAGTACTTC. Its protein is CASSLGRAQYF.

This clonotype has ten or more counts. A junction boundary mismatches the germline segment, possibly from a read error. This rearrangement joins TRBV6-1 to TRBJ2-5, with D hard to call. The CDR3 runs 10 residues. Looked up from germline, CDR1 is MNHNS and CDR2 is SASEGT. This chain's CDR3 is CASSEETQYF. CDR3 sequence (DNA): TGTGCCAGCAGCGAAGAGACCCAGTACTTC.

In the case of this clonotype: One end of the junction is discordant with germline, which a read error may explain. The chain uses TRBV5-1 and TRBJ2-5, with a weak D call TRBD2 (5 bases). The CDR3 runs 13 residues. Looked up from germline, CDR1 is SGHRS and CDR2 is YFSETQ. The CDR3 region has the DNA TGCGCCAGCAAGGAGAGGGTTGGGGAGACCCAATACTTC. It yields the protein CASKERVGETQYF.

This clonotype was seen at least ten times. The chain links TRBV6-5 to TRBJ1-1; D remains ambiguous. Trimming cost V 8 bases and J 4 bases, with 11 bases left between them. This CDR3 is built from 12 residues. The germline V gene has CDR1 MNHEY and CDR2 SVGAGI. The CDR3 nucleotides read TGTGCCAGCTCAACCGACGGCACTGAAGCTTTCTTT. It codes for CASSTDGTEAFF.

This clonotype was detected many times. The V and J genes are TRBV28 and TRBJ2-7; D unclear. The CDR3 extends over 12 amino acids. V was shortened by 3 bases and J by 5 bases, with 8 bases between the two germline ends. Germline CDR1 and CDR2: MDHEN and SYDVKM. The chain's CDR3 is CASSFSRDEQYF. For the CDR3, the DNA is TGTGCCAGCAGTTTTTCGCGAGACGAGCAGTACTTC.

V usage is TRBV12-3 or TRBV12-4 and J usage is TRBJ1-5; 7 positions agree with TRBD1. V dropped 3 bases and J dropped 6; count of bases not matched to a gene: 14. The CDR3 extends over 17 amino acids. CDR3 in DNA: TGTGCCAGCAGTTTGGGTCAGGGGGGAAAGTTAGGTCAGCCCCAGCATTTT. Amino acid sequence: CASSLGQGGKLGQPQHF.

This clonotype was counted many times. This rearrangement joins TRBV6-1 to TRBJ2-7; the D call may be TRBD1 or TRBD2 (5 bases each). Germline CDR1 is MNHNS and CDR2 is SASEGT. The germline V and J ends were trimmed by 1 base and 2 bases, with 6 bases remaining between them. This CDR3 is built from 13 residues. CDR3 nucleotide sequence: TGTGCCAGCAGTGAAGGGGGGACCTACGAGCAGTACTTC. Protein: CASSEGGTYEQYF.

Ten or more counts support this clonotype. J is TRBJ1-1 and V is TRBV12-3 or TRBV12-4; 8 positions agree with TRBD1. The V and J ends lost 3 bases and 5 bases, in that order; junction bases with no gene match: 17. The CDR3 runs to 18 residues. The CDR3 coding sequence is TGTGCCAGCAGTTTGGAATGGTGGGGCAGGGGGCGAGGAACTGAAGCTTTCTTT. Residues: CASSLEWWGRGRGTEAFF.